A single T cell receptor (beta chain) is shown here with its context. Its antigen is currently unknown. Profiled with immunoSEQ multiplex PCR; TCRdb holds only in-frame clones, not every one. The sample yields about 110,000 clones, approximately 90% seen once. With 1 base removed from V and 6 bases from J, the gap between germline ends came to 7 bases. Germline assignment: CDR1 LGHDT and CDR2 YNNKEL (reference sequence). CDR3 length: 13 amino acids. This record comes from a study of T cell responses to AZD1222 COVID-19 vaccine. Notes on the study in general: In the spike-specific TCR repertoire, nearly half reportedly target unmutated variant regions. Most donors were white British and more were female, and clonal diversity was possibly underestimated.

This sequence originates from an adult in good health. The rearrangement links TRBV3-1 (or the pseudogene TRBV3-2) to TRBJ2-1; D could derive from TRBD1 or TRBD2 (5 bases each). The starting material was peripheral blood, obtained on day 0 of MenACWY control vaccination. The CDR3 nucleotides are TGTGCCAGCAGCCAAGGGGGGAGCAATGAGCAGTTCTTC. It codes for CASSQGGSNEQFF.